Each of the 17 T cell receptor beta chains below was sequenced from the same sample in a study of metastatic and nonmetastatic thyroid tumors. Through MiXCR, TCRdb re-clonotyped the PCR reads. The sample shows approximately 25,000 clones, around 17% of them seen only once. Before thyroid surgery, none of the patients had received any treatment. Sequencing was done on a sample of blood. The receptor set was obtained from a male donor with papillary thyroid cancer or a benign thyroid nodule (not recorded which). Some clones in this sample may be carry-over from other donors' samples.

This clone showed up many times. DNA of the CDR3: TGCGCCAGCAGCGCCCGAGCGTGGGATAATGAAAAACTGTTTTTT. Translating gives CASSARAWDNEKLFF. The rearrangement joins TRBV4-1 to TRBJ1-4; D ambiguous. V lost 5 bases to trimming and J lost 4 bases, with 14 bases between them. This CDR3 region has 15 residues. Germline V gene lookup returns CDR1 MGHRA and CDR2 YSYEKL.

This clone occurred a few times. No conserved phenylalanine or tryptophan is present at the end of the CDR3, so a read error is the likely explanation. No DNA is shown, since the ends of the CDR3 on it are uncertain; the CDR3 is the one TCRdb lists. The chain uses TRBV7-3 and TRBJ2-6; the table's TRBD1 call for D was not verified on the DNA. The CDR3 numbers 8 amino acids, ends counted. Germline V CDR1 and CDR2: SGHTA, FQGTGA. CDR3 protein: CASSLATG.

Sample share makes this clone medium-sized. V usage is TRBV6-1 and J usage is TRBJ1-1; D unresolved. Germline V CDR1 and CDR2: MNHNS, SASEGT. V lost 1 base to trimming and J lost 2 bases, with 5 bases between them. This CDR3 spans 13 amino acids. DNA for the CDR3: TGTGCCAGCAGTGAAGGCAGAAACACTGAAGCTTTCTTT. It is translated as CASSEGRNTEAFF.

The chain uses TRBV5-1 and TRBJ1-3; D possibly corresponds to TRBD1 (5 bases). Germline V gene data show CDR1 as SGHRS and CDR2 as YFSETQ. The V gene lost 4 bases and the J gene lost 0 bases, with 11 bases spanning the gap. The CDR3 spans 15 residues. The CDR3: CASSPGDFSGNTIYF. CDR3 DNA: TGCGCCAGCAGCCCGGGGGACTTCTCTGGAAACACCATATATTTT. Complete variable domain (other parts from reference TRBV5-1 and TRBJ1-3): KAGVTQTPRYLIKTRGQQVTLSCSPISGHRSVSWYQQTPGQGLQFLFEYFSETQRNKGNFPGRFSGRQFSNSRSEMNVSTLELGDSALYLCASSPGDFSGNTIYFGEGSWLTVV.

V usage is TRBV6-1 and J usage is TRBJ1-1, with D perhaps matching TRBD1 (6 bases). CDR3 length: 14 residues. V shed 6 bases and J shed 5 bases, with 16 bases lying between them. The germline CDR1 and CDR2 sequences are MNHNS and SASEGT. The CDR3 loop reads CASRMEGDRTEAFF. The DNA for the CDR3 is TGTGCCAGCAGAATGGAGGGGGATCGGACTGAAGCTTTCTTT.

This clone has ten or more counts. This sequence joins TRBV18 and TRBJ2-3; possible D gene TRBD1, 6 bases. V was trimmed by 5 bases and J by 2 bases, leaving 14 bases between them. CDR3 length: 15 residues. From germline, CDR1 is KGHSH and CDR2 LQKENI. The CDR3 is CASSSDRKVTDTQYF. CDR3 bases: TGTGCCAGCTCATCCGACAGGAAAGTCACAGATACGCAGTATTTT.

This clone is categorized as medium-sized. This chain joins TRBV6-2 or TRBV6-3 and TRBJ2-7; no clear D gene. The V and J ends lost 2 bases and 6 bases respectively, with 14 bases between them. This CDR3 has 14 residues. CDR1 and CDR2 from the germline V gene are MNHEY and SVGEGT. CDR3 sequence: CASSYADGFREQYF. For the CDR3, the DNA is TGTGCCAGCAGTTACGCGGACGGCTTTCGCGAGCAGTACTTC.

This clone was seen repeatedly, ten times or more. The genes are TRBV2 and TRBJ2-6, with 10 bases aligning to TRBD1. Germline trimming cut 7 bases from V and 14 bases from J; bases unmatched to any gene: 17. This CDR3 contains 16 residues. CDR1 is SNHLY and CDR2 is FYNNEI in the germline V gene. CDR3 sequence: CASTGTGVFGAKILTF. CDR3 sequence (DNA): TGTGCCAGCACCGGGACAGGGGTCTTTGGGGCCAAAATCCTGACTTTC.

As for this clone: The final CDR3 position lacks the conserved phenylalanine or tryptophan, pointing to a likely read error. CDR3 DNA sequence: TGTAGTGCGGAATCCGCAGGGGCCACGCAGTTCTCC. Its protein product is CSAESAGATQFS. The chain employs TRBV20-1 and TRBJ2-1; D might be TRBD1 (6 bases). The CDR3 totals 12 residues. CDR1 is DFQATT and CDR2 is SNEGSKA in the germline V gene (reference sequence).

The chain has TRBV13 and TRBJ2-7; 8 positions agree with TRBD2. Germline loops: CDR1 PRHDT, CDR2 FYEKMQ (reference sequence). This CDR3 spans 14 amino acids. The V segment lost 8 bases and the J segment 4 bases; nucleotides outside the gene matches: 10. CDR3 sequence reads: CASARSGGSYEQYF. DNA for the CDR3: TGTGCCAGCGCTAGGTCGGGAGGGTCGTACGAGCAGTACTTC. The whole variable domain, filled in from reference TRBV13 and TRBJ2-7, reads AAGVIQSPRHLIKEKRETATLKCYPIPRHDTVYWYQQGPGQDPQFLISFYEKMQSDKGSIPDRFSAQQFSDYHSELNMSSLELGDSALYFCASARSGGSYEQYFGPGTRLTVT.

This clone was recorded many times. V and J are TRBV5-1 and TRBJ1-2; weak D call: TRBD1 (6 bases). This CDR3 comprises 13 residues. Germline loops: CDR1 SGHRS, CDR2 YFSETQ. V was clipped by 2 bases and J by 4 bases, with 9 bases between them. The CDR3 spells CASSLQGLYGYTF. CDR3 sequence (DNA): TGCGCCAGCAGCTTACAGGGCCTCTATGGCTACACCTTC.

This clone was detected many times. The chain combines TRBV11-2 with TRBJ2-5; D perhaps matches TRBD2 (7 bases). This CDR3 has 15 residues. The germline V and J ends were trimmed by 5 bases and 2 bases, with 15 bases remaining between them. The germline CDR1 and CDR2 sequences are SGHAT and FQNNGV. CDR3 sequence: CASSPQGGAQETQYF. CDR3 DNA sequence: TGTGCCAGCAGCCCACAGGGAGGGGCGCAAGAGACCCAGTACTTC.

Worth noting for this clone: A read error is possible here, since a much larger clone lies one base away. V gene TRBV5-5 combines with J gene TRBJ2-1; 8 nucleotides align to TRBD1. V shed 3 bases, J shed 0 bases, and the junction held 17 bases outside the gene matches. The CDR3 runs 20 residues. The germline V gene encodes CDR1 SGHKS and CDR2 YYEKEE (reference sequence). DNA of the CDR3: TGTGCCAGCAGCTCGTTTGGACAGGGTAGTACTACCTCCTCCTACAATGAGCAGTTCTTC. As protein: CASSSFGQGSTTSSYNEQFF.

This clone was counted many times. The chain combines TRBV10-1 with TRBJ2-1, with 7 positions matching TRBD1. Germline CDR1 reads WNHNN; CDR2 reads SYGVQD (reference sequence). V lost 0 bases and J lost 3; bases outside the gene matches: 8. This CDR3 has 17 amino acids. The CDR3 nucleotides are TGCGCCAGCAGTGAGTCCGTGACAGGGTATGACTACAATGAGCAGTTCTTC. As protein: CASSESVTGYDYNEQFF.

This clone was found many times. V gene TRBV9 combines with J gene TRBJ1-2; D possibly corresponds to TRBD1 (6 bases). Trimming took off 1 base at V and 0 bases at J, with 13 bases between the two ends. This CDR3 comprises 16 residues. The germline V gene encodes CDR1 SGDLS and CDR2 YYNGEE. CDR3 region: CASSVHYGQPNYGYTF. The CDR3 coding sequence is TGTGCCAGCAGCGTACACTACGGACAGCCTAACTATGGCTACACCTTC.

The V gene is TRBV2, the J gene TRBJ1-1; D unclear. CDR1 and CDR2 (germline): SNHLY, FYNNEI. The CDR3 runs to 18 residues. Trimming removed 2 bases at V and 1 base at J, with 20 bases between. The CDR3 spells CASSERVVGSLQNTEAFF. DNA for the CDR3: TGTGCCAGCAGTGAACGGGTTGTAGGCAGTTTACAGAACACTGAAGCTTTCTTT.

Ten or more counts support this clone. The chain joins TRBV5-1 to TRBJ1-3; TRBD1 might be the D (6 bases). Germline V gene lookup returns CDR1 SGHRS and CDR2 YFSETQ. The CDR3 has 15 residues. Trimming took off 4 bases at V and 5 bases at J, with 16 bases between the two ends. CDR3 amino acids: CASSLGGGARNTIYF. The CDR3 coding sequence is TGCGCCAGCAGCCTCGGTGGGGGGGCGCGAAACACCATATATTTT.